This T cell receptor (beta chain) originates from a study of blood T cell repertoires in COVID-19. Background on the study: Donors in the United States, Italy and Spain gave samples during acute or convalescent COVID-19. Nucleic acid was either cDNA or gDNA, and it came from T cells, B-cell-depleted T cells, or PBMCs.

CDR3 length equals 14 residues. The V and J ends lost 3 bases and 4 bases, in that order; junction bases with no gene match: 1. From germline, CDR1 is KGHSH and CDR2 LQKENI. A note on this clone: The same CDR3 can be traced to other DNA sequences in this sample.

In the source study's methods: From reference gene primer amplification, estimates of nucleated cell counts were derived. Profiled with immunoSEQ multiplex PCR; TCRdb holds only in-frame clones, not every one. From that table come the V and J calls and clone size; the DNA was used to work out D and trimming. The sample holds about 170,000 clones, roughly 85% seen once. The V call is TRBV18, the J call TRBJ2-7; 12 bases are a match to TRBD1. Specimen: peripheral blood. This clonotype was obtained from a woman of 80 years or more with acute or convalescent COVID-19. The CDR3 sequence is CASSPGQGAYEQYF. CDR3 DNA sequence: TGTGCCAGCTCACCGGGACAGGGGGCATACGAGCAGTACTTC.